This T cell receptor (beta chain) was documented in a study of blood T cell repertoires in COVID-19. Study information: PBMCs, B-cell-depleted T cells, or T cells were the source of the cDNA or gDNA that made up the material.

This clone showed up just once. CDR1 and CDR2 from the germline V gene are SGHRS and YFSETQ. Trimming stripped 4 bases from V and 0 bases from J, with 9 bases between. CDR3 length equals 14 residues. The assay was immunoSEQ multiplex PCR, and TCRdb's table has in-frame clones only and misses some. The sample has just over 90,000 clones; almost 80% are singletons. Sequencing used peripheral blood. This TCR was recovered from a human donor in a cohort sampled during active COVID-19. The rearrangement links TRBV5-1 to TRBJ2-3; D not certain. This CDR3 is CASSKLESTDTQYF. Here the CDR3 DNA reads TGCGCCAGCAGCAAGTTAGAAAGCACAGATACGCAGTATTTT. The entire variable domain, with the rest obtained from reference TRBV5-1 and TRBJ2-3, is as follows: KAGVTQTPRYLIKTRGQQVTLSCSPISGHRSVSWYQQTPGQGLQFLFEYFSETQRNKGNFPGRFSGRQFSNSRSEMNVSTLELGDSALYLCASSKLESTDTQYFGPGTRLTVL.